The rows below give T cell receptor beta chains drawn from one sample of a study of response to subunit inactivated influenza vaccine. One entry per CDR3 protein results from TCRdb running MiXCR on the RT-PCR reads. The sample consists of hundreds of thousands of distinct CDR3 sequences, about 25% of them appearing once. Sequences were derived from CD4+ T cells sorted from PBMCs, sampled around 5 days after vaccination. These receptors all stem from a man between 50 and 59 years old who received an inactivated influenza vaccine. The CDR3 runs from the conserved cysteine through the conserved F or W. A D gene is named only where the DNA matches it firmly. Where a row states a size, it is once, few, many or the class of an expanded clone; other rows omit it.

j_gene: TRBJ2-7; v_gene: TRBV6-1; abundance: few; d_gene: TRBD1; CDR3nt: TGTGCCACCATGCGGACAGGGACCTACGAGCAGTACTTC; CDR3aa: CATMRTGTYEQYF
j_gene: TRBJ2-7; v_gene: TRBV12-3/TRBV12-4; abundance: few; d_gene: TRBD1; CDR3nt: TGTGCCAGCAGTCGACAGGGGGGAGTCGACGAGCAGTACTTC; CDR3aa: CASSRQGGVDEQYF
j_gene: TRBJ2-2; v_gene: TRBV20-1; abundance: .; d_gene: .; CDR3nt: TGCAGTGCTAGGTATACTAGCTCCGGGGAGCTGTTTTTT; CDR3aa: CSARYTSSGELFF
j_gene: TRBJ2-3; v_gene: TRBV24-1; abundance: few; d_gene: .; CDR3nt: TGTGCCACCAGCGAGGTCACAGATACGCAGTATTTT; CDR3aa: CATSEVTDTQYF
j_gene: TRBJ1-2; v_gene: TRBV19; abundance: .; d_gene: .; CDR3nt: TGTGCCAGTATCTCGCTTGGGGGGTCGAACTATGGCTACACCTTC; CDR3aa: CASISLGGSNYGYTF
j_gene: TRBJ2-1; v_gene: TRBV20-1; abundance: few; d_gene: .; CDR3nt: TGCAGTGCTGGGGCCACAGGAGATGAGCAGTTCTTC; CDR3aa: CSAGATGDEQFF
j_gene: TRBJ2-7; v_gene: TRBV20-1; abundance: .; d_gene: TRBD1; CDR3nt: TGCAGTGCTTTGTTACAGGGGGGATCCTACGAGCAGTACTTC; CDR3aa: CSALLQGGSYEQYF
j_gene: TRBJ2-7; v_gene: TRBV13; abundance: .; d_gene: TRBD1; CDR3nt: TGTGCCAGCAGCTCCTTAACTGACAGGGGATCCTACGAGCAGTACTTC; CDR3aa: CASSSLTDRGSYEQYF
j_gene: TRBJ2-3; v_gene: TRBV6-2/TRBV6-3; abundance: .; d_gene: TRBD1; CDR3nt: TGTGCCAGCAGGCGCTCAGGGGGCTACGTAGATACGCAGTATTTT; CDR3aa: CASRRSGGYVDTQYF
j_gene: TRBJ2-7; v_gene: TRBV5-6; abundance: few; d_gene: TRBD1; CDR3nt: TGTGCCAGCGGGACAGGGGGGTACAACTCCTACGAGCAGTACTTC; CDR3aa: CASGTGGYNSYEQYF
j_gene: TRBJ1-5; v_gene: TRBV7-2; abundance: few; d_gene: TRBD1; CDR3nt: TGTGCCAGCAGCAATACAGGGGGAGGGGTGGCCCAGCATTTT; CDR3aa: CASSNTGGGVAQHF
j_gene: TRBJ2-7; v_gene: TRBV6-1; abundance: .; d_gene: TRBD1; CDR3nt: TGTGCCAGCAGAGACAGGGCGAACCCCTACGAGCAGTACTTC; CDR3aa: CASRDRANPYEQYF
j_gene: TRBJ2-6; v_gene: TRBV12-3/TRBV12-4; abundance: .; d_gene: TRBD2; CDR3nt: TGTGCCAGCAGTTCCCTGGGACTAGCGGGGGTCCCCTCTGGGGCCAACGTCCTGACTTTC; CDR3aa: CASSSLGLAGVPSGANVLTF
j_gene: TRBJ2-5; v_gene: TRBV5-1; abundance: once; d_gene: TRBD1; CDR3nt: TGCGCCAGCAGCTGGAGGACAGGCCGGCAAGAGACCCAGTACTTC; CDR3aa: CASSWRTGRQETQYF
j_gene: TRBJ2-7; v_gene: TRBV28; abundance: .; d_gene: .; CDR3nt: TGTGCCAGCAGTTCCAAACAGGGAAGGGCGTTGGCGTACGAGCAGTACTTC; CDR3aa: CASSSKQGRALAYEQYF
j_gene: TRBJ2-5; v_gene: TRBV27; abundance: .; d_gene: TRBD2; CDR3nt: TGTGCCACCAGGGCGGCGGGAGGAGAAGAGACCCAGTACTTC; CDR3aa: CATRAAGGEETQYF
j_gene: TRBJ2-7; v_gene: TRBV20-1; abundance: .; d_gene: TRBD2; CDR3nt: TGCAGTGCTGGCCGGACTAGCGGGAGATACGAGCAGTACTTC; CDR3aa: CSAGRTSGRYEQYF
j_gene: TRBJ1-1; v_gene: TRBV20-1; abundance: few; d_gene: .; CDR3nt: TGCAGTGCTAGTTTGGGACCGCACACTGAAGCTTTCTTT; CDR3aa: CSASLGPHTEAFF
j_gene: TRBJ2-1; v_gene: TRBV7-2; abundance: few; d_gene: .; CDR3nt: TGTGCCAGCAGCTACAGAGGGGGGACAGTGCCGAATGAGCAGTTCTTC; CDR3aa: CASSYRGGTVPNEQFF
j_gene: TRBJ2-1; v_gene: TRBV24-1; abundance: many; d_gene: .; CDR3nt: TGTGCCACCAGTGATTTGGGTGAGCAGTTCTTC; CDR3aa: CATSDLGEQFF
j_gene: TRBJ2-5; v_gene: TRBV6-1; abundance: few; d_gene: .; CDR3nt: TGTGCCAGCACCCCGGGGTGGTCGGGATACCAAGAGACCCAGTACTTC; CDR3aa: CASTPGWSGYQETQYF
j_gene: TRBJ2-1; v_gene: TRBV12-3/TRBV12-4; abundance: few; d_gene: TRBD2; CDR3nt: TGTGCCAGCAGTTTAAATCGGGGGGGACTAGCTGGCAATGAGCAGTTCTTC; CDR3aa: CASSLNRGGLAGNEQFF
j_gene: TRBJ2-7; v_gene: TRBV6-5; abundance: .; d_gene: TRBD2; CDR3nt: TGTGCCAGCAGTTACTCCGGACTAGCGGGAGGCCTGTCCTACGAGCAGTACTTC; CDR3aa: CASSYSGLAGGLSYEQYF
j_gene: TRBJ1-2; v_gene: TRBV4-3; abundance: .; d_gene: .; CDR3nt: TGCGCCAGCAGCCCACTGTTGGGAGGGGAGGTCCCTAACTATGGCTACACCTTC; CDR3aa: CASSPLLGGEVPNYGYTF
j_gene: TRBJ2-4; v_gene: TRBV20-1; abundance: many; d_gene: .; CDR3nt: TGCAGTGCTAGTGACGGGCCTCCAAACATTCAGTACTTC; CDR3aa: CSASDGPPNIQYF
j_gene: TRBJ2-5; v_gene: TRBV24-1; abundance: few; d_gene: TRBD1; CDR3nt: TGTGCCACCAGTGACCGACAGGGCCTAGAGACCCAGTACTTC; CDR3aa: CATSDRQGLETQYF
j_gene: TRBJ2-7; v_gene: TRBV28; abundance: few; d_gene: TRBD1; CDR3nt: TGTGCCAGCAGCCTCCGGGACAGGGGTAGGGAGCAGTACTTC; CDR3aa: CASSLRDRGREQYF
j_gene: TRBJ1-1; v_gene: TRBV20-1; abundance: few; d_gene: .; CDR3nt: TGCAGTGCTAGGGAGCGGGGCGCCTTGAACACTGAAGCTTTCTTT; CDR3aa: CSARERGALNTEAFF
j_gene: TRBJ2-1; v_gene: TRBV12-3/TRBV12-4; abundance: .; d_gene: .; CDR3nt: TGTGCCAGCAGTCTATCCGGGTCGTGGAATGAGCAGTTCTTC; CDR3aa: CASSLSGSWNEQFF
j_gene: TRBJ2-7; v_gene: TRBV12-3/TRBV12-4; abundance: few; d_gene: .; CDR3nt: TGTGCCAGCAGTTTCTCGGGCAGAGGGTACGAGCAGTACTTC; CDR3aa: CASSFSGRGYEQYF
j_gene: TRBJ2-5; v_gene: TRBV2; abundance: once; d_gene: .; CDR3nt: TGTGCCAGCAGTGTGGTCAGGTCCCAAGAGACCCAGTACTTC; CDR3aa: CASSVVRSQETQYF
j_gene: TRBJ2-5; v_gene: TRBV5-5; abundance: few; d_gene: .; CDR3nt: TGTGCCAGCAGCTTGGGGTGGGGCGGGACCGTCCAAGAGACCCAGTACTTC; CDR3aa: CASSLGWGGTVQETQYF
j_gene: TRBJ2-5; v_gene: TRBV5-1; abundance: .; d_gene: TRBD1; CDR3nt: TGCGCCAGCAGCTCTCAGGGGGCGGAGACCCAGTACTTC; CDR3aa: CASSSQGAETQYF
j_gene: TRBJ2-2; v_gene: TRBV20-1; abundance: .; d_gene: TRBD1; CDR3nt: TGCAGTGCTAGAGATCTCGGGCAGGGGGCTTCCGGGGAGCTGTTTTTT; CDR3aa: CSARDLGQGASGELFF
j_gene: TRBJ1-5; v_gene: TRBV20-1; abundance: few; d_gene: .; CDR3nt: TGCAGTGCTTATTCTTATAGCAATCAGCCCCAGCATTTT; CDR3aa: CSAYSYSNQPQHF
j_gene: TRBJ1-4; v_gene: TRBV18; abundance: once; d_gene: .; CDR3nt: TGTGCCAGCTCACCTTACGGTGCAACTAATGAAAAACTGTTTTTT; CDR3aa: CASSPYGATNEKLFF
j_gene: TRBJ2-7; v_gene: TRBV5-1; abundance: .; d_gene: .; CDR3nt: TGCGCCAGCAGCTCCTCGGCTCCTACAGGGTACCACGAGCAGTACTTC; CDR3aa: CASSSSAPTGYHEQYF
j_gene: TRBJ1-6; v_gene: TRBV7-2; abundance: few; d_gene: .; CDR3nt: TGTGCCAGCAGCCCGCGGGAGGCTAATTCACCCCTCCACTTT; CDR3aa: CASSPREANSPLHF
j_gene: TRBJ2-7; v_gene: TRBV5-1; abundance: few; d_gene: TRBD2; CDR3nt: TGCGCCAGCAGCTCACAACCGACTAGCGGGAGAGGTCTTTTAACGGAAGAGCAGTACTTC; CDR3aa: CASSSQPTSGRGLLTEEQYF
j_gene: TRBJ1-5; v_gene: TRBV23-1; abundance: .; d_gene: .; CDR3nt: TGCGCCAGCAGGCCCCCGGGCAATCAGCCCCAGCATTTT; CDR3aa: CASRPPGNQPQHF
j_gene: TRBJ2-1; v_gene: TRBV4-3; abundance: few; d_gene: .; CDR3nt: TGCGCCAGCAGCCAAGATCCTAATGAGCAGTTCTTC; CDR3aa: CASSQDPNEQFF
j_gene: TRBJ2-7; v_gene: TRBV28; abundance: .; d_gene: .; CDR3nt: TGTGCCAGCAGTCCTTTGTCTGGCTACGAGCAGTACTTC; CDR3aa: CASSPLSGYEQYF
j_gene: TRBJ2-7; v_gene: TRBV6-6; abundance: few; d_gene: TRBD1; CDR3nt: TGTGCCAGCATAGGACAGGGTCACGAGCAGTACTTC; CDR3aa: CASIGQGHEQYF
j_gene: TRBJ2-2; v_gene: TRBV5-1; abundance: .; d_gene: TRBD2; CDR3nt: TGCGCCAGCAGCTTAAACGCGGGACTAACGAACACCGGGGAGCTGTTTTTT; CDR3aa: CASSLNAGLTNTGELFF
j_gene: TRBJ2-3; v_gene: TRBV7-6; abundance: .; d_gene: TRBD2; CDR3nt: TGTGCCAGCAGCTTAGTCGGCGGGGGAGTAGATACGCAGTATTTT; CDR3aa: CASSLVGGGVDTQYF
j_gene: TRBJ2-5; v_gene: TRBV12-3/TRBV12-4; abundance: few; d_gene: .; CDR3nt: TGTGCCAGCAGTTCAGCGGGCCAAGAGACCCAGTACTTC; CDR3aa: CASSSAGQETQYF
j_gene: TRBJ2-1; v_gene: TRBV3-1; abundance: .; d_gene: .; CDR3nt: TGTGCCAGCAGCCAAGGTGGGATTAGCGGCAATGAGCAGTTCTTC; CDR3aa: CASSQGGISGNEQFF
j_gene: TRBJ1-3; v_gene: TRBV29-1; abundance: few; d_gene: .; CDR3nt: TGCAGCGTTGAAAGGGGTTCTGGAAACACCATATATTTT; CDR3aa: CSVERGSGNTIYF
j_gene: TRBJ2-1; v_gene: TRBV7-2; abundance: few; d_gene: .; CDR3nt: TGTGCCAGCAGCTTAAGGCTAGGCCCCGAGCAGTTCTTC; CDR3aa: CASSLRLGPEQFF
j_gene: TRBJ2-1; v_gene: TRBV28; abundance: .; d_gene: TRBD2; CDR3nt: TGTGCCACCCTACTAGCGGGGGCCACCAATGAGCAGTTCTTC; CDR3aa: CATLLAGATNEQFF
j_gene: TRBJ2-5; v_gene: TRBV4-3; abundance: .; d_gene: .; CDR3nt: TGCGCCAGCAGCCAAGTTTCCCTCACGGGGACCCAGTACTTC; CDR3aa: CASSQVSLTGTQYF
j_gene: TRBJ2-1; v_gene: TRBV10-3; abundance: .; d_gene: .; CDR3nt: TGTGCCATCAGCCTCCTCGCGGACTACAATGAGCAGTTCTTC; CDR3aa: CAISLLADYNEQFF
j_gene: TRBJ2-7; v_gene: TRBV19; abundance: .; d_gene: .; CDR3nt: TGTGCCAGTAGTTCCGGGGACGGTATCTCCTACGAGCAGTACTTC; CDR3aa: CASSSGDGISYEQYF
j_gene: TRBJ2-3; v_gene: TRBV2; abundance: .; d_gene: .; CDR3nt: TGTGCCAGCAGTGAAGGGTGGGGAGGCACAGATACGCAGTATTTT; CDR3aa: CASSEGWGGTDTQYF
j_gene: TRBJ2-3; v_gene: TRBV20-1; abundance: .; d_gene: TRBD1; CDR3nt: TGCAGTGCTGGACAGGGTTCGGACGGTACGCAGTATTTT; CDR3aa: CSAGQGSDGTQYF
j_gene: TRBJ2-5; v_gene: TRBV28; abundance: .; d_gene: .; CDR3nt: TGTGCCAGCAGTCCCAGGCGGGACGTCAAAGAGACCCAGTACTTC; CDR3aa: CASSPRRDVKETQYF
j_gene: TRBJ1-2; v_gene: TRBV5-1; abundance: few; d_gene: TRBD1; CDR3nt: TGCGCCAGCAGACCTTGGGGACAGAGCAACTATGGCTACACCTTC; CDR3aa: CASRPWGQSNYGYTF
j_gene: TRBJ2-2; v_gene: TRBV9; abundance: .; d_gene: .; CDR3nt: TGTGCCAGCAGCGTAGCGTGGGGCAAATCGAACACCGGGGAGCTGTTTTTT; CDR3aa: CASSVAWGKSNTGELFF
j_gene: TRBJ2-6; v_gene: TRBV4-3; abundance: few; d_gene: TRBD1; CDR3nt: TGCGCCAGCAGCCAAGCATCAGGGGGCTCTGGGGCCAACGTCCTGACTTTC; CDR3aa: CASSQASGGSGANVLTF